One sample yielded the 21 T cell receptor beta chains listed below, sequenced in a study of cytomegalovirus exposure and HLA in healthy donors (dated by TCRdb to about 2017). Libraries were made using the immunoSEQ multiplex PCR assay. A mixture of 60 forward primers for TCR Vbeta segments and 13 reverse primers for TCR Jbeta segments was used in the multiplex PCR. Held by TCRdb, this immuneACCESS table contains in-frame sequences only and omits some clones. Under half of the omission traces to an unresolved V gene where checked; the cause of the rest is unknown. The sample table holds about 130,000 clones, of which 83% were seen once. About 1.2% of the sample lies in the top ten. Sequencing was done on a sample of PBMCs. These receptors were taken from a girl aged 2 to 9 in good health and CMV-seronegative.

In this sample, this clone turned up a few times. The chain links TRBV28 to TRBJ2-2; TRBD1 agrees at 10 bases. CDR1 and CDR2 from the germline V gene are MDHEN and SYDVKM. V lost 5 bases, J lost 7 bases, and 7 bases stayed unmatched. The CDR3 runs 15 residues. CDR3 amino acids: CASSNRDRGIGELFF. CDR3 DNA: TGTGCCAGCAGTAACCGGGACAGGGGAATCGGGGAGCTGTTTTTT.

The chain joins TRBV27 to TRBJ1-4; TRBD1 is a possible D gene (6 bases). The CDR3 has 15 amino acids. V gave up 6 bases and J gave up 3 bases, with 14 bases separating them. Germline CDR1 and CDR2: MNHEY and SMNVEV (reference sequence). The CDR3: CASRPFWTANEKLFF. CDR3 bases: TGTGCCAGCAGACCATTCTGGACAGCTAATGAAAAACTGTTTTTT. Full variable domain (remainder filled in from reference TRBV27 and TRBJ1-4): EAQVTQNPRYLITVTGKKLTVTCSQNMNHEYMSWYRQDPGLGLRQIYYSMNVEVTDKGDVPEGYKVSRKEKRNFPLILESPSPNQTSLYFCASRPFWTANEKLFFGSGTQLSVL.

The chain combines TRBV19 with TRBJ2-7; tentatively, D is TRBD1 (6 bases). Trimming left V 7 bases short and J 4 bases short, with 14 bases between. Germline V gene data show CDR1 as LNHDA and CDR2 as SQIVND (reference sequence). The CDR3 loop spans 13 amino acids. The CDR3 loop reads CASNPTGNYEQYF. The CDR3 DNA is TGTGCCAGTAACCCGACAGGAAATTACGAGCAGTACTTC.

The rearrangement uses TRBV19 and TRBJ2-7; 8 bases match TRBD2. CDR1 is LNHDA, CDR2 SQIVND, per germline (reference sequence). There are 16 residues in the CDR3. Trimming took 4 bases from V and 6 from J; bases not matched to a gene: 14. The CDR3 nucleotides read TGTGCCAGTAGTAGCCAGGGACTAGGGCCCCCCACCGAGCAGTACTTC. This encodes CASSSQGLGPPTEQYF.

This clone showed up just a few times. V gene TRBV27 combines with J gene TRBJ2-7; maybe TRBD1 (6 bases). Germline loops: CDR1 MNHEY, CDR2 SMNVEV (reference sequence). The CDR3 extends over 16 amino acids. Trimming stripped 0 bases from V and 6 bases from J, with 18 bases between. CDR3 amino acids: CASSLSGSTGRGEQYF. The CDR3 DNA reads as TGTGCCAGCAGTTTATCGGGTTCGACAGGAAGAGGCGAGCAGTACTTC.

The chain couples TRBV10-1 to TRBJ1-1; no clear D gene. CDR1 and CDR2 (germline): WNHNN, SYGVQD (reference sequence). The CDR3 spans 18 residues. Trimming left V 10 bases short and J 0 bases short, with 27 bases between. The chain's CDR3 is CATKRRGSPTPMNTEAFF. Here the CDR3 DNA reads TGCGCCACCAAGAGGCGGGGAAGCCCTACACCCATGAACACTGAAGCTTTCTTT.

A few counts support this clone. The chain employs TRBV19 and TRBJ1-4; tentatively, D is TRBD1 (6 bases). The germline V gene has CDR1 LNHDA and CDR2 SQIVND (reference sequence). Trimming shortened V by 10 bases and J by 6 bases, and 12 bases separated the two germline ends. The CDR3 spans 12 residues. The CDR3 coding sequence is TGTGCCACCCAGGGGATTGATGAAAAACTGTTTTTT. Its protein is CATQGIDEKLFF.

The rearrangement links TRBV18 to TRBJ2-5; tentatively, D is TRBD2 (6 bases). Germline V CDR1 and CDR2: KGHSH, LQKENI. CDR3 length equals 14 residues. Trimming stripped 6 bases from V and 2 bases from J, with 13 bases between. The CDR3 here is CASSRGLQQETQYF. In nucleotides, the CDR3 is TGTGCCAGCTCCCGGGGGTTGCAACAAGAGACCCAGTACTTC.

V and J are TRBV5-6 and TRBJ2-3, with 9 bases aligning to TRBD1. The V gene end was trimmed by 1 base and the J gene end by 7 bases; junction bases not matched to a gene: 10. CDR3 length: 16 amino acids. Germline CDR1 and CDR2: SGHDT and YYEEEE. The CDR3 nucleotides are TGTGCCAGCAGCTTGCTTTCGGGACAGGGAAGAAATACGCAGTATTTT. Its protein product is CASSLLSGQGRNTQYF.

A single count supports this clone. The chain couples TRBV5-6 to TRBJ1-5, with D tentatively TRBD1 (5 bases). This CDR3 has 13 residues. The germline gives CDR1 SGHDT, CDR2 YYEEEE. The V end lost 0 bases, the J end lost 4 bases, and 5 bases lay between the germline ends. The CDR3 here is CASSLAGNQPQHF. In DNA form, the CDR3 reads TGTGCCAGCAGCTTGGCAGGGAATCAGCCCCAGCATTTT.

The genes are TRBV6-5 and TRBJ1-6; a possible D gene is TRBD1 (5 bases). Germline assignment: CDR1 MNHEY and CDR2 SVGAGI. The CDR3 spans 15 residues. V was clipped by 3 bases and J by 14 bases, with 20 bases between them. CDR3 sequence reads: CASSYKGPGEEALHF. CDR3 sequence (DNA): TGTGCCAGCAGTTATAAAGGCCCGGGGGAGGAGGCCCTCCACTTT.

Of note for this clone: Other DNA sequences in this specimen translate into the identical CDR3. V and J are TRBV19 and TRBJ2-1; no clear D gene. V dropped 3 bases and J dropped 5 bases, with 8 bases sitting between them. CDR1 and CDR2 from the germline V gene are LNHDA and SQIVND (reference sequence). The CDR3 has 13 residues. This CDR3 reads CASSMSLDNEQFF. The CDR3 nucleotides are TGTGCCAGTAGTATGAGCCTAGACAATGAGCAGTTCTTC.

J is TRBJ1-2 and V is TRBV5-5; TRBD1 matches 7 bases. The J segment lost 8 bases and the V segment lost 1 base, leaving 8 bases of the junction unmatched. The CDR3 runs 14 residues. Germline lookup yields CDR1 SGHKS and CDR2 YYEKEE (reference sequence). The CDR3 DNA sequence: TGTGCCAGCAGCTTGCGACAGGGAGTAAGCGGCTACACCTTC. Translating it yields CASSLRQGVSGYTF.

This clone was found once. V is TRBV27 and J is TRBJ1-6, with 9 bases matching TRBD1. Looked up from germline, CDR1 is MNHEY and CDR2 is SMNVEV (reference sequence). Losses at the gene ends were 10 bases for V and 10 bases for J; bases not matched to a gene: 11. The CDR3 consists of 14 residues. Here the CDR3 DNA reads TGTGCCACCGGGGGGACAGGGTGGATCTCACCCCTCCACTTT. It encodes CATGGTGWISPLHF.

This clone appeared a single time. The gene calls are TRBV18 and TRBJ2-5; a possible D gene is TRBD2 (5 bases). The CDR3 loop spans 15 amino acids. Germline lookup yields CDR1 KGHSH and CDR2 LQKENI. Trimming shortened V by 6 bases and J by 4 bases, and 18 bases separated the two germline ends. The CDR3 sequence: CASSPTRSSIETQYF. CDR3 DNA sequence: TGTGCCAGCTCCCCAACTAGGTCGTCGATAGAGACCCAGTACTTC.

The chain has TRBV7-9 and TRBJ2-5; 8 positions agree with TRBD2. The CDR3 covers 14 residues. With 0 bases clipped from V and 5 bases from J, the junction kept 2 bases outside the gene matches. Germline CDR1 SEHNR, CDR2 FQNEAQ (reference sequence). CDR3 region: CASSLAGGGETQYF. The CDR3 DNA is TGTGCCAGCAGCTTAGCAGGCGGGGGGGAGACCCAGTACTTC.

This chain uses TRBV7-9 with TRBJ2-3, with 10 bases aligning to TRBD1. The germline V gene encodes CDR1 SEHNR and CDR2 FQNEAQ (reference sequence). The V and J ends lost 5 bases and 3 bases, in that order; junction bases with no gene match: 5. The CDR3 spans 15 residues. CDR3 in amino acids: CASSLRDRGTDTQYF. The CDR3 DNA follows: TGTGCCAGCAGCCTCCGGGACAGGGGTACAGATACGCAGTATTTT.

J is TRBJ1-4 and V is TRBV2; D gene uncertain. The CDR3 is made up of 11 amino acids. V dropped 7 bases and J dropped 5 bases, with 5 bases sitting between them. CDR1 is SNHLY, CDR2 FYNNEI, per germline. CDR3 region: CASMRNEKLFF. DNA for the CDR3: TGTGCCAGCATGCGAAATGAAAAACTGTTTTTT.

This chain connects TRBV11-2 to TRBJ2-3; 7 nucleotides match TRBD2. V shed 7 bases and J 0 bases; nucleotides not matched to a gene: 16. This CDR3 has 18 amino acids. Germline lookup yields CDR1 SGHAT and CDR2 FQNNGV. DNA of the CDR3: TGTGCCAGCAATGGGAAAGGCGGGACTAATCCTAGCACAGATACGCAGTATTTT. The encoded protein is CASNGKGGTNPSTDTQYF. The full variable domain, with the rest looked up from reference TRBV11-2 and TRBJ2-3, is EAGVAQSPRYKIIEKRQSVAFWCNPISGHATLYWYQQILGQGPKLLIQFQNNGVVDDSQLPKDRFSAERLKGVDSTLKIQPAKLEDSAVYLCASNGKGGTNPSTDTQYFGPGTRLTVL.

V is TRBV30 and J is TRBJ1-2; D is uncertain. Germline-derived CDR1 and CDR2 are GTSNPN and SVGIG (reference sequence). This CDR3 contains 12 residues. V lost 7 bases and J 0 bases, leaving 9 bases between the germline ends. The CDR3 nucleotides read TGTGCCTCAAGTCGGTCTAACTATGGCTACACCTTC. Translating it yields CASSRSNYGYTF.

The chain recombines TRBV20-1 with TRBJ1-1; tentative D call: TRBD1 (5 bases). Germline CDR1 reads DFQATT; CDR2 reads SNEGSKA (reference sequence). The CDR3 runs to 11 residues. V was clipped by 3 bases and J by 6 bases, with 8 bases between them. The CDR3 DNA sequence: TGCAGTGCTAGGGGGCGCGCTGAAGCTTTCTTT. This encodes CSARGRAEAFF.